This T cell receptor beta chain was observed in a study of control samples from healthy donors and cancer patients. V was clipped by 0 bases and J by 5 bases, with 13 bases between them. CDR3 length: 16 amino acids. Germline V gene data show CDR1 as SGHDN and CDR2 as FVKESK. The table came from immunoSEQ multiplex PCR; TCRdb's copy has only in-frame clones and leaves some out. Altogether 160,000 or so clones are present, around nine tenths being singletons, with the ten largest covering roughly 0.64%. This chain links TRBV14 with TRBJ1-4; D call uncertain. This receptor was obtained from a woman younger than 45 in good health. Sequenced sample: blood. The CDR3 here is CASSQDPDRSNEKLFF. CDR3 bases: TGTGCCAGCAGCCAAGATCCGGATCGCAGCAATGAAAAACTGTTTTTT.